This T cell receptor beta chain comes out of a study of CD8 T cells in Susac syndrome. Study-wide results and caveats: The relatively small number of individuals in the TCR sequencing and HLA analysis was acknowledged by the study.

The V and J ends lost 4 bases and 5 bases, in that order; junction bases with no gene match: 4. Germline CDR1 LNHDA, CDR2 SQIVND (reference sequence). CDR3 length: 14 amino acids. After extraction with the RNeasy kit, about 0.45 to 1 ug of the RNA was reverse transcribed using random hexamers. MiXCR, applied by TCRdb to the immunoSEQ multiplex PCR reads, yields one record per CDR3 protein. The sample shows over 120,000 distinct CDR3 sequences, roughly 94% of them seen only once. While serving as controls, healthy donors were matched for age and sex. Of note for this clonotype: As yet, its antigen is unknown.

The sequenced sample consisted of CD4+ T cells from PBMCs. This rearrangement joins TRBV19 to TRBJ2-1, with 8 bases aligning to TRBD2. This sequence originates from a human donor in good health. This CDR3 reads CASSRLGRDNEQFF. CDR3 nucleotide sequence: TGTGCCAGTAGTAGACTCGGGAGGGACAATGAGCAGTTCTTC. The full variable domain, completed using reference TRBV19 and TRBJ2-1, is DGGITQSPKYLFRKEGQNVTLSCEQNLNHDAMYWYRQDPGQGLRLIYYSQIVNDFQKGDIAEGYSVSREKKESFPLTVTSAQKNPTAFYLCASSRLGRDNEQFFGPGTRLTVL.